The 27 T cell receptor beta chains below all came from one sample that was sequenced in a study of cytomegalovirus exposure and HLA in healthy donors. Sequenced by immunoSEQ multiplex PCR; TCRdb stores in-frame clones only, minus some. Seen here are tens of thousands of clones, over 75% observed once, and the top ten hold less than 7%. Sequences were obtained from PBMCs. The receptors were gathered from a woman in her twenties or thirties in good health and CMV-seronegative.

The chain uses TRBV6-9 and TRBJ1-5; D remains unclear. Germline-derived CDR1 and CDR2 are MNHGY and SVAAGI. Trimming removed 5 bases from V and 2 bases from J, with 16 bases in between. The CDR3 has 16 residues. CDR3: CASSVRLSRCNQPQHF. Written as DNA, the CDR3 is TGTGCCAGCAGTGTGAGACTTAGTAGGTGCAATCAGCCCCAGCATTTT.

The chain is built from TRBV5-1 and TRBJ2-3; D perhaps matches TRBD2 (5 bases). Germline V gene sequence: CDR1 SGHRS, CDR2 YFSETQ. The CDR3 is made up of 16 amino acids. V shed 0 bases and J shed 2 bases, with 13 bases lying between them. The CDR3 nucleotides read TGCGCCAGCAGCTTGGCCGACTACCAGGCCACAGATACGCAGTATTTT. Encoded protein: CASSLADYQATDTQYF.

Only one count was recorded for this clone. This sequence joins TRBV10-3 and TRBJ1-1, with a possible D match to TRBD1 (6 bases). In germline, CDR1 is ENHRY, CDR2 SYGVKD. The CDR3 is 17 residues long. Trimming removed 0 bases from V and 3 bases from J, with 17 bases in between. CDR3 region: CAISESNIGQKDTEAFF. CDR3 DNA sequence: TGTGCCATCAGTGAGTCGAATATAGGACAGAAGGACACTGAAGCTTTCTTT.

This clone was observed a single time. The chain carries TRBV5-1 and TRBJ2-7, with D perhaps matching TRBD1 (8 bases). The CDR3 is made up of 14 amino acids. V lost 3 bases, J lost 3 bases, and 13 bases lay in between. Germline CDR1 reads SGHRS; CDR2 reads YFSETQ. CDR3 in DNA: TGCGCCAGCAGCTACAGGGGGGGGAGCTACGAGCAGTACTTC. This codes for CASSYRGGSYEQYF. Variable domain in full (rest from reference TRBV5-1 and TRBJ2-7): KAGVTQTPRYLIKTRGQQVTLSCSPISGHRSVSWYQQTPGQGLQFLFEYFSETQRNKGNFPGRFSGRQFSNSRSEMNVSTLELGDSALYLCASSYRGGSYEQYFGPGTRLTVT.

The rearrangement joins TRBV30 to TRBJ1-1; possibly TRBD1 for D (6 bases). The germline gives CDR1 GTSNPN, CDR2 SVGIG (reference sequence). V lost 5 bases, J lost 3 bases, and 10 bases lay in between. The CDR3 is made up of 12 amino acids. In nucleotides, the CDR3 is TGTGCCTGGTACCGGACAGACACTGAAGCTTTCTTT. Its protein product is CAWYRTDTEAFF.

The chain has TRBV13 and TRBJ2-1; weak D call: TRBD2 (6 bases). The CDR3 totals 16 residues. The V end was cut by 2 bases, the J end by 7 bases, with 18 bases between. From germline, CDR1 is PRHDT and CDR2 FYEKMQ (reference sequence). The CDR3 region is CASSLRRLVALNEQFF. In DNA, the CDR3 is TGTGCCAGCAGCTTACGGAGACTAGTCGCTTTAAATGAGCAGTTCTTC.

V is TRBV29-1 and J is TRBJ1-2; a possible D gene is TRBD1 (6 bases). V lost 6 bases and J 8 bases, leaving 19 bases between the germline ends. The CDR3 runs 13 residues. In germline, CDR1 is SQVTM, CDR2 ANQGSEA. The DNA for the CDR3 is TGCAGCGTAGCACCCGACAGGACGGGCGGCTACACCTTC. As protein: CSVAPDRTGGYTF.

This clone was observed a handful of times. The chain recombines TRBV28 with TRBJ2-1; TRBD1 might be the D (6 bases). The CDR3 runs 11 residues. V lost 4 bases and J 10 bases, leaving 8 bases between the germline ends. CDR1 is MDHEN and CDR2 is SYDVKM in the germline V gene. DNA of the CDR3: TGTGCCAGCAGTTCCGGGACAGAGCAGTTCTTC. This encodes CASSSGTEQFF.

This chain joins TRBV9 and TRBJ2-1; 8 positions agree with TRBD1. The CDR3 contains 17 residues. Germline-derived CDR1 and CDR2 are SGDLS and YYNGEE. V dropped 1 base and J dropped 7; count of bases not matched to a gene: 13. The CDR3 DNA reads TGTGCCAGCAGCGTACCTAAGGGGGACAGGAGAGTTAATGAGCAGTTCTTC. It is translated as CASSVPKGDRRVNEQFF.

The rearrangement links TRBV11-2 to TRBJ2-2; TRBD2 is a possible D gene (6 bases). V was pared by 1 base and J by 4 bases, with 10 bases between. The CDR3 spans 15 residues. Germline CDR1 SGHAT, CDR2 FQNNGV. CDR3 amino acids: CASSLVGGFTGELFF. As DNA, the CDR3 is TGTGCCAGCAGCTTAGTGGGAGGATTCACCGGGGAGCTGTTTTTT.

This clone was detected only once. The chain combines TRBV7-9 with TRBJ1-2; D uncertain. Germline V gene data show CDR1 as SEHNR and CDR2 as FQNEAQ (reference sequence). V was cut by 1 base and J by 4 bases, with 10 bases left in between. CDR3 length equals 14 residues. CDR3: CASSLGTPIYGYTF. CDR3 DNA sequence: TGTGCCAGCAGCTTAGGGACTCCAATCTATGGCTACACCTTC.

J is TRBJ1-2 and V is TRBV5-1, with D perhaps matching TRBD1 (6 bases). Between the trimmed V and J ends, which lost 10 bases and 8 bases, there was a span of 12 bases. The CDR3 is 10 residues long. Germline V gives CDR1 SGHRS, CDR2 YFSETQ. The CDR3 region is CAPWDTGYTF. The CDR3 DNA reads TGCGCCCCCTGGGACACCGGCTACACCTTC.

This clone was counted a single time. The chain links TRBV2 to TRBJ2-7; 10 nucleotides line up with TRBD2. From germline, CDR1 is SNHLY and CDR2 FYNNEI. The CDR3 runs 15 residues. Trimming removed 4 bases from V and 4 bases from J; junction bases left unmatched: 7. CDR3 nucleotide sequence: TGTGCCAGCAGTGGGATAGCGGGAGGCCCATACGAGCAGTACTTC. Translated: CASSGIAGGPYEQYF.

This clone occurred a few times. The chain carries TRBV7-6 and TRBJ2-7; 10 positions match TRBD2. The CDR3 spans 15 residues. CDR1 is SGHVS, CDR2 FNYEAQ, per germline. The junction had 6 bases not matched to a gene; V was cut back by 3 bases and J by 4 bases. In nucleotides, the CDR3 is TGTGCCAGCAGCTTGGAACCGGGACTAGCGTACGAGCAGTACTTC. Its translation: CASSLEPGLAYEQYF.

In its sample, this clone was seen a few times. J is TRBJ2-3 and V is TRBV2, with unresolved D. CDR1 and CDR2 from the germline V gene are SNHLY and FYNNEI. V was cut by 4 bases and J by 2 bases, with 7 bases left in between. The CDR3 sequence is 13 residues long. CDR3 loop: CASSVSYTDTQYF. In DNA, the CDR3 is TGTGCCAGCAGTGTTAGCTACACAGATACGCAGTATTTT.

The chain is built from TRBV9 and TRBJ2-7, with 7 bases lining up with TRBD2. The CDR3 consists of 16 residues. Trimming cost V 0 bases and J 3 bases; bases outside gene matches: 9. Germline-derived CDR1 and CDR2 are SGDLS and YYNGEE. Here the CDR3 DNA reads TGTGCCAGCAGCGTAGGGGGCTCTAGCGGCCTCTACGAGCAGTACTTC. It translates to CASSVGGSSGLYEQYF.

With regard to this clone: One end of the junction is discordant with germline, which a read error may explain. In DNA, the CDR3 is TGTGCCAGCAGTCCCCCCTCCGACGAGCAGTACTTC. Residues: CASSPPSDEQYF. This rearrangement joins TRBV28 to TRBJ2-7; D remains ambiguous. The V gene's germline CDR1 is MDHEN and CDR2 SYDVKM. This CDR3 comprises 12 residues.

In its sample, this clone was seen a few times. The J gene is TRBJ2-1, the V gene TRBV7-9; 8 bases fit TRBD2. This CDR3 contains 17 residues. Losses at the gene ends were 0 bases for V and 9 bases for J; bases not matched to a gene: 13. Germline loops: CDR1 SEHNR, CDR2 FQNEAQ (reference sequence). DNA of the CDR3: TGTGCCAGCAGCTTAGCGTTAGGGACTAGATCGGAGAGTGAGCAGTTCTTC. It specifies CASSLALGTRSESEQFF.

The chain recombines TRBV19 with TRBJ1-1, with TRBD1 as a possible D gene (5 bases). Germline V gene lookup returns CDR1 LNHDA and CDR2 SQIVND (reference sequence). V was cut by 3 bases and J by 6 bases, with 11 bases left in between. This CDR3 comprises 13 residues. The CDR3 DNA sequence: TGTGCCAGTAGTATCGGGGGGAGGGCTGAAGCTTTCTTT. It codes for CASSIGGRAEAFF.

The DNA for the CDR3 is TGTGCCAGCAACCGGGGAACAGGGTTTTGGGTCACTGAAGCTTTCTTT. Residues: CASNRGTGFWVTEAFF. The chain couples TRBV7-9 to TRBJ1-1; tentative D call: TRBD1 (6 bases). This CDR3 is 16 amino acids long. Trimming removed 7 bases from V and 4 bases from J, with 22 bases in between. Germline V gene sequence: CDR1 SEHNR, CDR2 FQNEAQ (reference sequence).

Here the CDR3 DNA reads TGCAGCGTCGTTGGGAGACAGAACACTGAAGCTTTCTTT. Amino acid sequence: CSVVGRQNTEAFF. This chain joins TRBV29-1 and TRBJ1-1; D is undetermined. Germline CDR1 is SQVTM and CDR2 is ANQGSEA. V lost 6 bases, J lost 1 base, and 12 bases lay in between. The CDR3 totals 13 residues.

This chain uses TRBV5-1 with TRBJ2-1, with TRBD2 matching over 12 bases. Per the germline V gene, CDR1 is SGHRS and CDR2 is YFSETQ. With 4 bases clipped from V and 3 bases from J, the junction kept 2 bases outside the gene matches. There are 15 residues in the CDR3. Here the CDR3 reads CASSPTSGSYNEQFF. The CDR3 bases are TGCGCCAGCAGCCCGACTAGCGGGAGCTACAATGAGCAGTTCTTC.

This clone came up a few times. This chain connects TRBV4-1 to TRBJ2-3; a weak D match, TRBD2 (5 bases). V dropped 0 bases and J dropped 2 bases, with 12 bases sitting between them. Germline values: CDR1 MGHRA, CDR2 YSYEKL. The CDR3 consists of 16 residues. CDR3 coding DNA: TGCGCCAGCAGCCAAGAGGGAGCGGAAATCACAGATACGCAGTATTTT. It yields the protein CASSQEGAEITDTQYF.

This chain links TRBV9 with TRBJ2-1; 12 nucleotides line up with TRBD2. Germline CDR1 SGDLS, CDR2 YYNGEE. J lost 4 bases, V lost 5 bases, and 19 bases had no gene match. The CDR3 contains 20 residues. The CDR3 DNA is TGTGCCAGCAGTTCCCCTTCCGGGACTAGCGGGTCCTCCTGGTACAATGAGCAGTTCTTC. It is translated as CASSSPSGTSGSSWYNEQFF.

The rearrangement links TRBV7-8 to TRBJ1-5, with a weak D call TRBD1 (6 bases). This CDR3 is 12 amino acids long. Germline V gene sequence: CDR1 SGHVS, CDR2 FQNEAQ. Trimming stripped 0 bases from V and 12 bases from J, with 9 bases between. CDR3 residues: CASSLATGLQHF. CDR3 DNA: TGTGCCAGCAGCTTAGCTACAGGGCTCCAGCATTTT.

Only one count was recorded for this clone. CDR3 bases: TGTGCCAGCAGCCAAGAGGCAGTGAGCAATCAGCCCCAGCATTTT. This codes for CASSQEAVSNQPQHF. The genes are TRBV4-2 and TRBJ1-5; the D is unclear. Germline CDR1 reads LGHNA; CDR2 reads YNFKEQ. V was pared by 0 bases and J by 1 base, with 7 bases between. The CDR3 sequence is 15 residues long.

In this sample, this clone turned up once. The chain couples TRBV18 to TRBJ2-7; no reliable D call. The germline V gene encodes CDR1 KGHSH and CDR2 LQKENI. The CDR3 sequence is 14 residues long. V dropped 3 bases and J dropped 0 bases, with 9 bases sitting between them. The CDR3: CASSPQKSSYEQYF. The CDR3 DNA sequence: TGTGCCAGCTCACCCCAAAAGAGCTCCTACGAGCAGTACTTC.